This entry is about one T cell receptor beta chain. CDR3 of TCR beta was amplified from genomic DNA via a two-round multiplex PCR. The first PCR round targeted every TRBV and TRBJ gene with specific primers. TCRdb called the multiplex PCR reads again in MiXCR, with one record for every CDR3 protein. The table shows some 30,000 distinct CDR3 sequences, with 48% occurring only once. This record belongs to a study of prognosis after radiotherapy for stage I lung cancer. Turning to the study itself: Patients numbered roughly 13 men and 6 women, aged roughly 50 to 85 with a median of roughly 70 years. The tumors were adenocarcinoma in approximately 13 patients (squamous cell carcinoma in about 7).

CDR1 is LGHNA and CDR2 is YSLEER in the germline V gene. V lost 5 bases, J lost 4 bases, and 12 bases lay in between. CDR3 length: 14 residues. The source material was PBMCs, sampled before or after stereotactic body radiation therapy (not recorded which). This chain links TRBV4-3 with TRBJ1-5, with D uncertain. The source of this sequence is a donor over 45 with non-small cell lung cancer. The CDR3 protein is CASSLGGRNQPQHF. In DNA form, the CDR3 reads TGCGCCAGCAGCTTGGGTGGACGGAATCAGCCCCAGCATTTT.